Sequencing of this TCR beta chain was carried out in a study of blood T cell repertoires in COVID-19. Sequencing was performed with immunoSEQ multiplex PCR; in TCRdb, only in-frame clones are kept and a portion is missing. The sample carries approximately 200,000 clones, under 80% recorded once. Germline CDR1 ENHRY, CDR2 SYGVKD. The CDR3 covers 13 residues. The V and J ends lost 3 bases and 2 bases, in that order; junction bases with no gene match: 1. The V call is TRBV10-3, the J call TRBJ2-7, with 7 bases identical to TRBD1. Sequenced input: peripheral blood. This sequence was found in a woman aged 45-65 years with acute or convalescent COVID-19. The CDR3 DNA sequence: TGTGCCATCAGTGATGGACAGGCCTACGAGCAGTACTTC. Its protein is CAISDGQAYEQYF.